This paragraph reports one TCR beta chain. The sample belongs to a study of blood T cell repertoires in COVID-19. The CDR3 has 14 residues. V shed 10 bases and J 4 bases; nucleotides not matched to a gene: 12. CDR1 is MNHEY and CDR2 is SVGAGI in the germline V gene. The table came from immunoSEQ multiplex PCR; TCRdb's copy has only in-frame clones and leaves some out. The top ten clones hold about 5% of a sample with about 87,000 clones, around 87% of them seen once. The receptor's source is an elderly woman with acute or convalescent COVID-19. The V call is TRBV6-5, the J call TRBJ1-2; TRBD1 matches 7 bases. The sequencing input was peripheral blood. The CDR3 DNA reads as TGTGCCACCGCACCCCAGGGGGGTCCCTATGGCTACACCTTC. It encodes CATAPQGGPYGYTF.